This TCR beta chain was identified in a study of blood T cells in healthy people across ages. Study in general: Capturing about one barcoded beta molecule per two T cells was achieved by template switching. The study, taken as a whole, reports: Significant beta diversity loss was already apparent by age around 40, declining roughly linearly.

The table lists this clonotype with a few counts. Its antigen is not known. Combining a sample-barcoded 5' primer with a J-beta primer mix, a second PCR ran for 7 to 11 cycles. TCRdb re-called the 5' RACE reads through MiXCR, storing one row per CDR3 protein. The data show about 1.6 million distinct CDR3 sequences, about 35% seen once. Isolation of PBMCs gave at least 6 million cells per sample. Looked up from germline, CDR1 is MNHNS and CDR2 is SASEGT. CDR3 length: 14 amino acids. The germline V and J ends were trimmed by 1 base and 0 bases, with 6 bases remaining between them. This sequence originates from a woman aged 30 to 39 in good health. J is TRBJ1-1 and V is TRBV6-1; no firm D call. Input material: blood. This CDR3 reads CASSEGGVNTEAFF. The CDR3 coding sequence is TGTGCCAGCAGTGAAGGTGGAGTGAACACTGAAGCTTTCTTT.